These 6 T cell receptor beta chains were sequenced from one sample in a study of untreated major depressive disorder (dated by TCRdb to 2017 to 2018). Points the paper makes about the study in general: In CD4+ T cells, sequencing confirmed that depressed patients used TRBV05-01 (Vbeta 5.1) more than controls did, with a one-tailed test giving p = 0.040.

Receptor libraries were prepared by the immunoSEQ multiplex PCR assay. TCRdb mirrors the immuneACCESS table, restricted to in-frame sequences. Some clones are absent from its copies; in checked studies, under half trace to an unresolved V gene, and the reason for the others is unknown. The sample table records under 15,000 clones; around 90% of these occur just once. Less than 0.95% of the sample comes from the top ten. No cognate antigen is known for these TCRs. What was sequenced was CD4+ T cells from PBMCs. Receptors originate from a man aged 25 to 40 with major depressive disorder.

This clone was seen just once. V usage is TRBV2 and J usage is TRBJ1-6, with 8 bases aligning to TRBD1. The CDR3 spans 17 residues. J gave up 6 bases and V 2 bases, and 9 bases lay outside the gene matches. Germline-derived CDR1 and CDR2 are SNHLY and FYNNEI. CDR3: CASSENAGQGGNSPLHF. In DNA form, the CDR3 reads TGTGCCAGCAGTGAAAATGCCGGACAGGGCGGTAATTCACCCCTCCACTTT.

This chain links TRBV30 with TRBJ1-2; D is ambiguous. CDR1 GTSNPN and CDR2 SVGIG come from the germline V gene (reference sequence). The length of the CDR3 is 11 residues. Trimming stripped 5 bases from V and 2 bases from J, with 6 bases between. The CDR3 DNA reads as TGTGCCTGGGGCAGAAACTATGGCTACACCTTC. Protein product: CAWGRNYGYTF.

The chain joins TRBV5-8 to TRBJ2-7, with unresolved D. Deletions cut 1 base from V and 0 bases from J, with 8 bases between. CDR3 length: 14 amino acids. In germline, CDR1 is SGHTS, CDR2 YDEGEE. The DNA for the CDR3 is TGTGCCAGCAGCTTGTCCAGGAGCTCCTACGAGCAGTACTTC. Amino acids: CASSLSRSSYEQYF.

The V gene is TRBV5-1, the J gene TRBJ2-7; no clear D gene. The CDR3 runs to 13 residues. V was cut by 0 bases and J by 9 bases, with 13 bases left in between. The germline gives CDR1 SGHRS, CDR2 YFSETQ. Written as DNA, the CDR3 is TGCGCCAGCAGCTTGGAAGGGTTAGACGGGCAGTACTTC. Its translation: CASSLEGLDGQYF.

With respect to this clone: One junction end disagrees with the germline gene, perhaps due to a read error. The chain couples TRBV4-1 to TRBJ1-2; D is uncertain. The germline CDR1 and CDR2 sequences are MGHRA and YSYEKL. The CDR3 spans 13 residues. Here the CDR3 DNA reads TGCGCCAGCAGACAAGACTCGTGGAGTGGCTACACCTTC. This codes for CASRQDSWSGYTF.

The chain employs TRBV11-2 and TRBJ1-2; possible D gene TRBD1, 5 bases. This CDR3 spans 14 amino acids. The germline V gene has CDR1 SGHAT and CDR2 FQNNGV. Trimming stripped 5 bases from V and 1 base from J, with 11 bases between. CDR3: CASSLRQSNYGYTF. In DNA, the CDR3 is TGTGCCAGCAGCCTAAGACAGAGTAACTATGGCTACACCTTC.